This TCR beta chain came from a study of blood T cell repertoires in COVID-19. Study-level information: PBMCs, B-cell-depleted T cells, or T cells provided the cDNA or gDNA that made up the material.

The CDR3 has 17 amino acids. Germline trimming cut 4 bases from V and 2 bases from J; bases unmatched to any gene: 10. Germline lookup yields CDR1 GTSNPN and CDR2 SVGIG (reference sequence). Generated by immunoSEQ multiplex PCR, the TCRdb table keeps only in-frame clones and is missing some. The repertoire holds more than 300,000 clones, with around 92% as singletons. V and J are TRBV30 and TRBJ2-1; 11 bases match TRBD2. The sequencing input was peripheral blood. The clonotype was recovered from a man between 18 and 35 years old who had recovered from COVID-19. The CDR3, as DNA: TGTGCCTGGACCACGTGGACTAGCGGGCGCACCTACAATGAGCAGTTCTTC. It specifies CAWTTWTSGRTYNEQFF.